This T cell receptor beta chain was observed in a study of blood T cells in healthy people across ages. Study outcomes and limitations: Roughly linear declines in TCR beta diversity per million T cells occurred with age. Strong correlation linked observed beta diversity and percent naive T cells.

Germline values: CDR1 SGDLS, CDR2 YYNGEE. CDR3 length: 13 residues. They isolated at least 6 million PBMCs from each sample. Extracted total RNA amounted to at least 6 micrograms for each sample. Then a second PCR, running about 6 to 11 cycles, was carried out with a sample-barcoded 5' primer and a J-beta primer mix. TCRdb used MiXCR to reprocess the 5' RACE reads, holding one entry per CDR3 protein. The top ten clones hold about two fifths of a sample with around 750,000 distinct CDR3 sequences, approximately 55% of them seen once. On this clonotype: Its antigen is as yet unknown.

Input material: blood. The V call is TRBV9, the J call TRBJ2-4, with 7 positions matching TRBD1. The DNA end is a closer match to TRBJ2-7, so the J assignment may be wrong. The TCR sequence derives from a man older than 75 in good health. The CDR3 here is CASSGDRDHEQYF. For the CDR3, the DNA is TGTGCCAGCAGCGGAGACAGGGACCACGAGCAGTACTTC.